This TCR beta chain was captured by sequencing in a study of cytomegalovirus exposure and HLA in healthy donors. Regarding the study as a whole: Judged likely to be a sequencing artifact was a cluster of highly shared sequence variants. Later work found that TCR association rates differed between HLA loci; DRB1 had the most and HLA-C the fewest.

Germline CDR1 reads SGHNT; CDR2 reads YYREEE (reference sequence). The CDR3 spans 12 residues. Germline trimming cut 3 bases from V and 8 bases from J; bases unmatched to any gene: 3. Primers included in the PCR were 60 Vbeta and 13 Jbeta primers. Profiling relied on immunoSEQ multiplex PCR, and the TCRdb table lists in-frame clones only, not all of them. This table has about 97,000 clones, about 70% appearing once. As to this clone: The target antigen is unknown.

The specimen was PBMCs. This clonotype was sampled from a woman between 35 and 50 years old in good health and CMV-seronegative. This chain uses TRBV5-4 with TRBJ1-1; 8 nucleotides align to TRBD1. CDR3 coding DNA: TGTGCCAGCAGCTCACGGGACAGGGAAGCTTTCTTT. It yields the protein CASSSRDREAFF.